The clone carrying this T cell receptor (beta chain) has only one observation. Generated by immunoSEQ multiplex PCR, the TCRdb table keeps only in-frame clones and is missing some. Among over 200,000 clones listed, 91% were seen once. This entry belongs to a study of blood T cell repertoires in COVID-19. V was shortened by 0 bases and J by 0 bases, with 9 bases between the two germline ends. CDR1 and CDR2 (germline): SGHTS, YDEGEE. CDR3 length: 15 residues. Input material: peripheral blood. The chain carries TRBV5-8 and TRBJ1-1; D gene uncertain. The TCR was taken from a person aged 18-35 years with COVID-19, enrolled during active disease. CDR3 sequence reads: CASSLAETLNTEAFF. DNA for the CDR3: TGTGCCAGCAGCTTGGCCGAGACACTGAACACTGAAGCTTTCTTT.